This T cell receptor (beta chain) is from a study of CD8 T cells in Susac syndrome (dated by TCRdb to about 2019). Looking at the study overall: Whether CD8+ T cell activation and differentiation in Susac syndrome was antigen driven was tested using repertoire sequencing.

RNA was extracted with the RNeasy kit and about 0.5 to 1 ug was reverse transcribed using random hexamers. The immunoSEQ multiplex PCR assay, which covers 54 Vbeta and 13 Jbeta segments, was used to amplify TCR beta CDR3 regions. PCR amplification bias was corrected by using a synthetic template baseline for primer optimization and computational correction. In the source study's methods: Only productive sequences were kept, with reads annotated to V, D and J genes according to IMGT and analyzed in immunoSEQ Analyzer. Clonality was computed as one minus Shannon entropy normalized by log2 of the number of productive unique sequences. For each patient and control, public and private clones were evaluated among the 100 most prevalent clones. Susac-specific clones were defined as absent from healthy and MS cohorts, 1052 published viral clones and other ImmuneACCESS disease sequences. TCRdb reran the public reads through fastp at Q25 and MiXCR, keeping productive beta chains. Each entry is one CDR3 protein sequence, shown with its most common DNA and genes. TCRdb, rather than the study authors, made the V and J calls. In this sample the table shows approximately 200,000 distinct CDR3 sequences, under 97% of which occur a single time. The ten largest clones capture 0.093% of the sample.

The CDR3 covers 13 residues, taking in both the cysteine and the phenylalanine. Left in the record is the CDR3 DNA by itself, 39 bases read in frame from the first base. CDR1 and CDR2, per the germline V gene, are SGHRS and YFSETQ. At the junction V is shortened by 2 bases and J by 3 bases, with 8 bases in between. The full study reports these points: The TCR sequencing and HLA analysis was acknowledged to have included a relatively small number of individuals.

Peripheral blood CD8+ and CD4+ T cells from healthy donors, Susac syndrome patients and multiple sclerosis patients were profiled by high-throughput TCR beta sequencing. The multiple sclerosis controls were treatment-naive patients who had stable or active relapsing-remitting disease and met the revised McDonald criteria. CD8+ TEMRA cells were enriched by FACS, while bulk CD8+ and CD4+ T cells were purified by magnetic negative isolation. Blood was collected in EDTA tubes and processed within 24 hours, with PBMCs isolated through density gradient centrifugation. PBMCs intended for TCR sequencing were frozen in liquid nitrogen and were later thawed in a 37 degrees C water bath. Purity of sorted or isolated CD4+, CD8+ and CD8+ TEMRA cells was at least 90%. As to this clonotype: Its antigen remains undetermined. Within one base of it there is no much larger clone, and no base qualities were kept.

The sequencing input was CD4+ T cells from PBMCs. This sequence uses TRBV5-1 and TRBJ2-5; matching of 6 bases hints at TRBD1 as the D gene. The receptor comes from a human donor with multiple sclerosis. The encoded CDR3 is CASSLTGKETQYF. Here is the DNA: TGCGCCAGCAGCTTAACAGGGAAAGAGACCCAGTACTTC.